What follows describes a single T cell receptor (beta chain). Its cognate antigen is unknown. The junction departs from germline at one end; a sequencing error may be responsible. The V gene's germline CDR1 is MDHEN and CDR2 SYDVKM. This CDR3 is built from 16 residues. Scientists recovered RNA and DNA together from about 20-30 mg of unsorted bulk tissue. The sample belongs to a study of tumor-infiltrating lymphocytes in primary liver carcinoma. Overall study context: Stage T1-T3 N0M0 tumors spanned about 4.2 to 11 cm.

Starting from 500 ng of total RNA, TCR beta cDNA was produced with a primer in the constant region. What produced the TCR beta libraries was three nested multiplex PCR rounds using slightly modified ARM-PCR. Two initial PCR rounds of around 10 cycles each paired TRBV1-TRBV30 forward primers with a C-beta reverse primer. Each CDR3 protein gets one entry after TCRdb re-called the multiplex PCR reads with MiXCR. The repertoire holds approximately 24,000 distinct CDR3 sequences, with over 65% as singletons. General study findings and limits: Whereas tumor region pairs overlapped more, tumor-adjacent and tumor-blood pairs overlapped less.

Sequencing was done on a sample of liver tumor tissue from sampling region 3. Subset given: tumor region T3, left-lateral pole. This chain connects TRBV28 to TRBJ1-4; possible D gene TRBD1, 6 bases. This clonotype was sampled from a man aged 35 to 55 with primary liver carcinoma and hepatitis B virus infection. The CDR3 here is CVSSSDRTATNEKLFF. The CDR3 coding sequence is TGTGTCAGCAGTTCGGACAGAACCGCAACTAATGAAAAACTGTTTTTT. Drawing the rest from reference TRBV28 and TRBJ1-4, the complete variable domain is DVKVTQSSRYLVKRTGEKVFLECVQDMDHENMFWYRQDPGLGLRLIYFSYDVKMKEKGDIPEGYSVSREKKERFSLILESASTNQTSMYLCVSSSDRTATNEKLFFGSGTQLSVL.